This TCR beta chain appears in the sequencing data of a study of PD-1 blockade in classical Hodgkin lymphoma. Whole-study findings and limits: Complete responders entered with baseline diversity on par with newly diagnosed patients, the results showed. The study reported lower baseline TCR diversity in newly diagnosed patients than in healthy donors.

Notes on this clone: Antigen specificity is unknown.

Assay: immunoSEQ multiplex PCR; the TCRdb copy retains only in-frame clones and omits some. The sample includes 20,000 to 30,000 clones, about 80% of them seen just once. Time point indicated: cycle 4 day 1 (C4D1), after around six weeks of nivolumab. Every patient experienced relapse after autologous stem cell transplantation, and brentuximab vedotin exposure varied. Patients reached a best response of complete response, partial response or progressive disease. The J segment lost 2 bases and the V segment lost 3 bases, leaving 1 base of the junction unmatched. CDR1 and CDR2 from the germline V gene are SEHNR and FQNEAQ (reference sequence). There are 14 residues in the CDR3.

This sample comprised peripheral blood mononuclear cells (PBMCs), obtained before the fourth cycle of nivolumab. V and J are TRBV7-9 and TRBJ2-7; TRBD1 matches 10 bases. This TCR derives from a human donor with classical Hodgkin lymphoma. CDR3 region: CASSLTGGTYEQYF. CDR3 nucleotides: TGTGCCAGCAGCTTGACAGGGGGCACCTACGAGCAGTACTTC. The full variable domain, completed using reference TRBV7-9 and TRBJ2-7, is DTGVSQNPRHKITKRGQNVTFRCDPISEHNRLYWYRQTLGQGPEFLTYFQNEAQLEKSRLLSDRFSAERPKGSFSTLEIQRTEQGDSAMYLCASSLTGGTYEQYFGPGTRLTVT.